This T cell receptor (beta chain) stems from a study of blood T cell repertoires in COVID-19. The ends were cut back, 4 bases at V and 2 bases at J, with 8 bases in the middle. Germline values: CDR1 LNHDA, CDR2 SQIVND (reference sequence). This CDR3 is built from 13 residues. Of note for this clone: Other DNA sequences in the sample encode the same CDR3.

As processed by the authors: Estimates of nucleated cell counts were drawn from the amplification of reference gene primers. The data were produced by immunoSEQ multiplex PCR, yet TCRdb's version contains in-frame clones alone and is incomplete. The DNA gave D and trimming, while V, J and clone size come from that table. The sample shows around 140,000 clones, roughly 83% of them seen only once. V is TRBV19 and J is TRBJ1-1; perhaps TRBD1 as D (5 bases). Sequenced input: peripheral blood. The TCR comes from a woman over 75 with acute or convalescent COVID-19. Here the CDR3 reads CASSTTANTEAFF. CDR3 nucleotide sequence: TGTGCCAGTAGTACGACAGCAAACACTGAAGCTTTCTTT.